This T cell receptor (beta chain) was sequenced for a study of vaccination effects on CD4 cells after COVID-19. Prior to sequencing, the ViraFEST assay stimulated PBMC with viral peptide pools, which expanded the antigen-specific CD4+ T cells. CD4+ T cells were isolated after less than 12 days of culture. No vaccinee had earlier SARS-CoV-2 infection, and nucleocapsid antibodies were negative. With approximately 9.8 ug/ml peptides and about 9.5 IU/ml IL-2, roughly 2.1 million PBMC per well were cultured. Data came from immunoSEQ multiplex PCR; TCRdb stores just in-frame clones and leaves some out. The repertoire holds tens of thousands of clones, with about 72% as singletons. Comments on this clone: The antigen is not known.

Sequenced here: CD4+ T cells from PBMCs cultured with HCoV-NL63 spike peptides, sampled before COVID-19 vaccination. This receptor was obtained from a human donor who received a COVID-19 vaccine.

CDR3 nucleotide sequence: TGTGCCAGCAGTCCCTCGGACAGGGCGTCTGAGCAGTTCTTC. Translating gives CASSPSDRASEQFF. The rearrangement joins TRBV6-5 to TRBJ2-1, with 8 nucleotides matching TRBD1. This CDR3 has 14 amino acids. The junction had 9 bases not matched to a gene; V was cut back by 5 bases and J by 9 bases. Germline V gene data show CDR1 as MNHEY and CDR2 as SVGAGI.